What follows is one T cell receptor beta chain and its context. Its matching antigen is unknown. The sample comes from a study of cytomegalovirus exposure and HLA in healthy donors. Whole-study results and caveats: A few CMV-associated chains were confirmed in vitro to be specific for CMV antigens. Several of the most significant clusters were apparently associated with common viral pathogens in a later analysis. Some 150 TCR beta chains were listed as cytomegalovirus-associated.

The CDR3 has 11 amino acids. V was trimmed by 3 bases and J by 5 bases, leaving 5 bases between them. Germline values: CDR1 SGHRS, CDR2 YFSETQ. The PCR was carried out with 60 Vbeta primers and 13 Jbeta primers. The assay was immunoSEQ multiplex PCR, and TCRdb's table has in-frame clones only and misses some. The sample has 150,000 to 200,000 clones; about an eighth are singletons. The chain uses TRBV5-1 and TRBJ1-2; no clear D. Sample: PBMCs. This TCR came from a man in his fifties or sixties in good health and CMV-seropositive. The DNA of the CDR3 is TGCGCCAGCAGCTACGGTTATGGCTACACCTTC. Translation gives CASSYGYGYTF.